This TCR beta chain was retrieved from a study of blood T cell repertoires in COVID-19. V dropped 4 bases and J dropped 4; count of bases not matched to a gene: 9. The length of the CDR3 is 16 residues. The germline V gene has CDR1 SGHKS and CDR2 YYEKEE (reference sequence). The protocol was immunoSEQ multiplex PCR, while the TCRdb copy is restricted to in-frame clones and leaves out a portion. Here the sample spans 40,000 to 50,000 clones, 70% to 90% being singletons. The chain uses TRBV5-5 and TRBJ2-2; 8 positions match TRBD1. The receptor's source is a human donor in a cohort sampled during active COVID-19. Material: peripheral blood. The CDR3 sequence: CASSRQGALATGELFF. The CDR3 DNA reads as TGTGCCAGCAGCCGGCAGGGGGCGCTGGCCACCGGGGAGCTGTTTTTT.